These 5 T cell receptor beta chains were sequenced from one sample in a study of blood T cell repertoires in COVID-19. The assay was immunoSEQ multiplex PCR, and TCRdb's table has in-frame clones only and misses some. The table shows 80,000 to 95,000 clones, with around four fifths occurring only once. Sequences were obtained from peripheral blood. The receptors derive from a woman over 75 with acute or convalescent COVID-19.

This chain connects TRBV27 to TRBJ1-2, with TRBD1 matching 7 bases. CDR3 length: 14 amino acids. Germline CDR1 MNHEY, CDR2 SMNVEV (reference sequence). The V and J ends lost 5 bases and 4 bases, in that order; junction bases with no gene match: 7. The CDR3 region is CASSLDRDLYGYTF. Written as DNA, the CDR3 is TGTGCCAGCAGTCTCGACAGGGACCTCTATGGCTACACCTTC.

This sequence joins TRBV29-1 and TRBJ2-7; 11 bases fit TRBD1. The germline gives CDR1 SQVTM, CDR2 ANQGSEA. The CDR3 has 13 amino acids. The J segment lost 7 bases and the V segment lost 7 bases, leaving 9 bases of the junction unmatched. The CDR3 DNA follows: TGCAGCGCTGCTGGACAGGGGGCAGGAGAGCAGTACTTC. It is translated as CSAAGQGAGEQYF.

The J gene is TRBJ1-3, the V gene TRBV6-5; a possible D gene is TRBD1 (6 bases). The CDR3 contains 13 residues. Germline lookup yields CDR1 MNHEY and CDR2 SVGAGI. In DNA form, the CDR3 reads TGTGCTACACAAGGGGGGGCAGGAAACACCATATATTTT. This codes for CATQGGAGNTIYF.

The CDR3: CASKGGRDFTEAFF. The CDR3, as DNA: TGTGCCAGCAAGGGAGGCCGAGACTTCACTGAAGCTTTCTTT. The V and J genes are TRBV6-5 and TRBJ1-1; D unclear. The V end lost 7 bases, the J end lost 4 bases, and 16 bases lay between the germline ends. Germline V gene sequence: CDR1 MNHEY, CDR2 SVGAGI. This CDR3 spans 14 amino acids.

V gene TRBV28 combines with J gene TRBJ2-2, with 10 bases matching TRBD1. Trimming took 4 bases from V and 4 from J; bases not matched to a gene: 6. Germline CDR1 is MDHEN and CDR2 is SYDVKM. This CDR3 has 16 amino acids. The CDR3 nucleotides are TGTGCCAGCAGTTCGCCGGGACAGGGGACCACCGGGGAGCTGTTTTTT. It codes for CASSSPGQGTTGELFF.